This TCR beta chain came from a study of T cells in Graves' hyperthyroidism and ophthalmopathy. Thyroid ultrasound and orbital computed tomography, with clinical symptoms and serum thyroxine and TRAb, informed diagnoses. Germline V CDR1 and CDR2: SNHLY, FYNNEI. CDR3 size: 12 residues. Trimming took 5 bases from V and 16 from J; bases not matched to a gene: 11. This clonotype appeared many times. Template material for amplifying TCR beta CDR3 regions consisted of RNA transcripts. A set of HTBI primers served as the primers for a first-round RT-PCR of the TCR CDR3. MiXCR was run by TCRdb on the multiplex PCR reads, yielding one entry per CDR3 protein. The repertoire holds some 370,000 distinct CDR3 sequences, about 17% seen once, with approximately 30% in the top ten.

The sequencing sample was made of blood. This sequence joins TRBV2 and TRBJ2-1; 7 bases are shared with TRBD1. The TCR sequence derives from a woman aged 25 to 39 with Graves' hyperthyroidism that later progressed to Graves' ophthalmopathy. The CDR3 spells CASSQGDGGPFF. CDR3 bases: TGTGCCAGCAGTCAGGGGGACGGAGGCCCATTCTTC.